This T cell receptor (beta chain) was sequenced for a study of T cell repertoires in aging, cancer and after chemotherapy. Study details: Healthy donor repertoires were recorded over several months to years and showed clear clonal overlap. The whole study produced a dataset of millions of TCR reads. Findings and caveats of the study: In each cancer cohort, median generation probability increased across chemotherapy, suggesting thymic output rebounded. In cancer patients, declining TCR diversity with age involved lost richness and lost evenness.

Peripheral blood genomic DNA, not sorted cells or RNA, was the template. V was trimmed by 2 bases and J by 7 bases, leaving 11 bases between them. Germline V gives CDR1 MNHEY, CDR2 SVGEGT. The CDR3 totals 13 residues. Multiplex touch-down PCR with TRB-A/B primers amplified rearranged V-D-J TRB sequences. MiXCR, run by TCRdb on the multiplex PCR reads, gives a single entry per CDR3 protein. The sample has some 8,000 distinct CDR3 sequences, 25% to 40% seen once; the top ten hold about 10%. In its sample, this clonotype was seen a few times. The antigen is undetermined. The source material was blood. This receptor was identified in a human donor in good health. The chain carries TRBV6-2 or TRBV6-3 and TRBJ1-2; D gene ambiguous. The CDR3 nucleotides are TGTGCCAGCAGTTACAGTGGAAGAGTTGGCTACACCTTC. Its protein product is CASSYSGRVGYTF.